This T cell receptor (beta chain) emerged from a study of blood T cell repertoires in COVID-19. About the research overall: PBMCs, B-cell-depleted T cells, or T cells were the source of the cDNA or gDNA that made up the material.

The V and J ends lost 6 bases and 6 bases, in that order; junction bases with no gene match: 5. The CDR3 runs 13 residues. Germline CDR1 reads KGHSH; CDR2 reads LQKENI. Assay used: immunoSEQ multiplex PCR; TCRdb lists only in-frame clones, some missing. The sample holds around 330,000 clones, 75% to 90% seen once. The age range of participants was about 18 to 95 years, with residence in about two dozen US areas. The chain employs TRBV18 and TRBJ2-1, with 7 positions matching TRBD1. The source material was PBMCs or T cells enriched from blood (not recorded which). The receptor was isolated from a man between 60 and 75 years old who had recovered from COVID-19. CDR3 in amino acids: CASSPDRFNEQFF. In DNA, the CDR3 is TGTGCCAGCTCCCCGGACAGGTTCAATGAGCAGTTCTTC.